One sample yielded the 9 T cell receptor beta chains listed below, sequenced in a study of T cells in tuberculosis. TCRdb's copy holds only in-frame clones and misses some; the assay was immunoSEQ multiplex PCR. The sample contains approximately 88,000 clones, approximately 90% of which appear only once. After thawing and overnight rest, PBMC were stained with GMM-loaded CD1B tetramer, viability dye and anti-CD3 for sorting. The lipid loaded on the CD1B tetramers was C32 glucose monomycolate from Rhodococcus equi. The sample taken for sequencing was CD1b-GMM tetramer-negative cells sorted from PBMCs. Every receptor here comes from an adult woman with latent tuberculosis.

The chain recombines TRBV19 with TRBJ1-3, with D possibly matching TRBD1 (5 bases). Looked up from germline, CDR1 is LNHDA and CDR2 is SQIVND (reference sequence). V was cut by 6 bases and J by 5 bases, with 11 bases left in between. CDR3 length equals 13 residues. CDR3 amino acids: CASRNRIRNTIYF. In DNA, the CDR3 is TGTGCCAGTAGGAACAGGATTAGAAACACCATATATTTT.

The chain recombines TRBV9 with TRBJ2-7; tentatively, D is TRBD2 (5 bases). The CDR3 has 14 amino acids. The germline gives CDR1 SGDLS, CDR2 YYNGEE. V shed 0 bases and J shed 0 bases, with 7 bases lying between them. As DNA, the CDR3 is TGTGCCAGCAGCGTAGAAGGGAGCTCCTACGAGCAGTACGTC. Translating it yields CASSVEGSSYEQYV.

V gene TRBV5-6 combines with J gene TRBJ2-5; 7 bases match TRBD2. With V trimmed by 7 bases and J by 2 bases, 17 bases remained unmatched. CDR3 size: 17 residues. Germline CDR1 SGHDT, CDR2 YYEEEE. CDR3 in amino acids: CASLRWGGGRGQETQYF. The CDR3 DNA reads TGTGCCAGCCTTAGGTGGGGCGGGGGTCGGGGGCAAGAGACCCAGTACTTC. Filled out from reference TRBV5-6 and TRBJ2-5, the complete variable domain reads DAGVTQSPTHLIKTRGQQVTLRCSPKSGHDTVSWYQQALGQGPQFIFQYYEEEERQRGNFPDRFSGHQFPNYSSELNVNALLLGDSALYLCASLRWGGGRGQETQYFGPGTRLLVL.

The chain uses TRBV5-1 and TRBJ1-3, with TRBD1 matching over 7 bases. Trimming removed 4 bases from V and 0 bases from J; junction bases left unmatched: 7. This CDR3 has 16 amino acids. Per the germline V gene, CDR1 is SGHRS and CDR2 is YFSETQ. The CDR3 loop is CASSLFSGGSGNTIYF. The CDR3, as DNA: TGCGCCAGCAGCCTCTTCTCAGGGGGCTCTGGAAACACCATATATTTT.

This rearrangement joins TRBV6-6 to TRBJ2-5; D is perhaps TRBD2 (6 bases). Germline-derived CDR1 and CDR2 are MNHNY and SVGAGI (reference sequence). V lost 6 bases and J 2 bases, leaving 19 bases between the germline ends. CDR3 length equals 16 residues. The DNA of the CDR3 is TGTGCCAGCAGCCGGTGGGGTGGGGCGGGACAAGAGACCCAGTACTTC. Protein sequence: CASSRWGGAGQETQYF.

Here the CDR3 reads CASSPRDRATDTQYF. The CDR3 DNA reads as TGCGCCAGCAGCCCCCGGGACAGGGCCACAGATACGCAGTATTTT. The chain employs TRBV5-1 and TRBJ2-3; 9 nucleotides align to TRBD1. The germline CDR1 and CDR2 sequences are SGHRS and YFSETQ. V trimming: 4 bases; J trimming: 2 bases; junction bases outside the gene matches: 5. The CDR3 loop spans 15 amino acids.

The chain links TRBV5-1 to TRBJ2-6; maybe TRBD1 (6 bases). Germline values: CDR1 SGHRS, CDR2 YFSETQ. Trimming left V 0 bases short and J 2 bases short, with 9 bases between. CDR3 length: 16 residues. The CDR3 nucleotides are TGCGCCAGCAGCTTGGCAGGGGCGCCTGGGGCCAACGTCCTGACTTTC. It yields the protein CASSLAGAPGANVLTF.

The chain joins TRBV27 to TRBJ2-6; 8 nucleotides align to TRBD2. The CDR3 has 20 residues. Germline CDR1 reads MNHEY; CDR2 reads SMNVEV (reference sequence). The J segment lost 0 bases and the V segment lost 6 bases, leaving 16 bases of the junction unmatched. CDR3 region: CASRSSAASGFHSGANVLTF. Written as DNA, the CDR3 is TGTGCCAGCAGATCGTCCGCGGCTAGCGGGTTCCACTCTGGGGCCAACGTCCTGACTTTC.

The gene calls are TRBV28 and TRBJ1-2; 8 bases fit TRBD1. This CDR3 is built from 13 residues. Trimming removed 5 bases from V and 4 bases from J; junction bases left unmatched: 3. Per the germline V gene, CDR1 is MDHEN and CDR2 is SYDVKM. CDR3 residues: CASSTQGAYGYTF. CDR3 nucleotides: TGTGCCAGCAGTACCCAGGGGGCCTATGGCTACACCTTC.